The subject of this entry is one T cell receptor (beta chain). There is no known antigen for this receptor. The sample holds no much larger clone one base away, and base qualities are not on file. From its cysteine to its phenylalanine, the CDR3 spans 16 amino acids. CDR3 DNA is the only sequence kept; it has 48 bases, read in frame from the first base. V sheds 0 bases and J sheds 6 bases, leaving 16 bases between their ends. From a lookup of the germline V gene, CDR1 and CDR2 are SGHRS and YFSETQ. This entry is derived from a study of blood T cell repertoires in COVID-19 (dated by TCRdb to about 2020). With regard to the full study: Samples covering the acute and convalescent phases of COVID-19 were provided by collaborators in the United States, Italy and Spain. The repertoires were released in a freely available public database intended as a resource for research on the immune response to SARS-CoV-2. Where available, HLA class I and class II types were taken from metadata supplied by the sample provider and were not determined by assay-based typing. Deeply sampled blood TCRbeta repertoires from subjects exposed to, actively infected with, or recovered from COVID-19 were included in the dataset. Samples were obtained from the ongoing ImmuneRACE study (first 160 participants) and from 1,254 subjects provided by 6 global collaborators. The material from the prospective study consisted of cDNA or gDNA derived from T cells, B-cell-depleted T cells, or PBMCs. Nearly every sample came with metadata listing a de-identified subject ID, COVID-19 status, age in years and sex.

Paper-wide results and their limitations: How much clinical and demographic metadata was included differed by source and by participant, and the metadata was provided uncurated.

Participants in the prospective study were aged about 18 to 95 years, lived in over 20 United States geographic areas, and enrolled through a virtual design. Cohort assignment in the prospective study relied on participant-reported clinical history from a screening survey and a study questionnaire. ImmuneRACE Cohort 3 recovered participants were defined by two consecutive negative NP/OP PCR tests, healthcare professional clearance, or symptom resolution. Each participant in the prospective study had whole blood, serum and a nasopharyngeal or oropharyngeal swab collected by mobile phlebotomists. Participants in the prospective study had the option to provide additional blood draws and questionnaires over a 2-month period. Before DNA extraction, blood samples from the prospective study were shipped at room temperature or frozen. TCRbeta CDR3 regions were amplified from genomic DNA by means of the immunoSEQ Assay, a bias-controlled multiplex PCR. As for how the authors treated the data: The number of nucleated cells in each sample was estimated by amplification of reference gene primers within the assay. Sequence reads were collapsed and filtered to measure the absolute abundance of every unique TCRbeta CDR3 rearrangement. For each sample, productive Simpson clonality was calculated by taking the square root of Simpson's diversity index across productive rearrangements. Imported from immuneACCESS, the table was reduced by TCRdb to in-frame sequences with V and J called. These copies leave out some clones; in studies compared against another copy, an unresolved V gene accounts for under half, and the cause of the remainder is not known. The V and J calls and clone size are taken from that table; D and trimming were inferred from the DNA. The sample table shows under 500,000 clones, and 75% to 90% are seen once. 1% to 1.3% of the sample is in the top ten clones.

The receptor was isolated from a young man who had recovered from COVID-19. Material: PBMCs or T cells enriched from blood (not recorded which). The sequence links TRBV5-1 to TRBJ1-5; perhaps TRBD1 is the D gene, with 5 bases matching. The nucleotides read TGCGCCAGCAGCTTGGCTGGGGGAGGGCAGGGTCAGCCCCAGCATTTT. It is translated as CASSLAGGGQGQPQHF.